This entry concerns a single T cell receptor (beta chain). Here the CDR3 omits its conserved ending phenylalanine or tryptophan, so a read error is the likely source. The record originates from a study of tumor and adjacent non-tumor tissue in lung cancer. Study overall: Aged about 30 to 85 years, patients included approximately 11 men and 4 or 5 women with stage I to III disease.

The library came from three nested PCR rounds adapted from ARM-PCR protocols. TCRdb processed the multiplex PCR reads anew with MiXCR; each CDR3 protein has one entry. The profile shows 60,000 to 85,000 distinct CDR3 sequences, more than 60% of them singletons. The CDR3 sequence is 16 residues long. Germline V gene data show CDR1 as SQVTM and CDR2 as ANQGSEA. V was clipped by 0 bases and J by 4 bases, with 18 bases between them. This sample's RNA came from whole unsorted tissue. This clonotype was obtained from a woman aged 50 to 65 with non-small cell lung cancer. Sequencing used lung tumor tissue. The gene calls are TRBV29-1 and TRBJ2-5, with D possibly being TRBD1 (6 bases). The CDR3 loop is CSVEDPGTGQRETQYL. The DNA of the CDR3 is TGCAGCGTTGAAGATCCCGGAACAGGGCAAAGAGAGACCCAGTACTTA.